The TCR beta chain described here comes from a study of T cell changes during pregnancy in multiple sclerosis. Clones were read by immunoSEQ multiplex PCR, and TCRdb kept only the in-frame ones, dropping some. The sample includes just over 30,000 clones, 87% of them seen just once. V was clipped by 5 bases and J by 5 bases, with 19 bases between them. Looked up from germline, CDR1 is MDHEN and CDR2 is SYDVKM. The CDR3 has 16 amino acids. Material: CD8+ T cells from peripheral blood mononuclear cells, obtained in the first trimester of pregnancy. The chain links TRBV28 to TRBJ1-5; a possible D gene is TRBD1 (5 bases). This receptor was taken from a female donor with multiple sclerosis, enrolled in a pregnancy study. The CDR3 loop reads CASSLLGGRGDQPQHF. CDR3 DNA: TGTGCCAGCAGTCTCCTTGGGGGACGGGGGGATCAGCCCCAGCATTTT.